These T cell receptor beta chains were read from a single sample in a study of T cells in Graves' hyperthyroidism and ophthalmopathy. Using its own MiXCR run on the multiplex PCR reads, TCRdb lists one record per CDR3 protein. The sample carries nearly 600,000 distinct CDR3 sequences, approximately 15% recorded once. The material sequenced was blood. The receptor source for this set is a woman in her twenties or thirties with Graves' hyperthyroidism that later progressed to Graves' ophthalmopathy. Each CDR3 is given with its conserved first and last residue. A D gene is named only where the DNA matches it firmly. Clone size is given for some rows only: seen once, a few or many times, or a class if the clone is expanded.

v_call	j_call	clone_size	d_call	cdr3_nt	cdr3_aa
TRBV28	TRBJ1-2	many	TRBD1	TGTGCCAGCAGAACCGGGACAGGGCGGTATGGCTACACCTTC	CASRTGTGRYGYTF
TRBV6-5	TRBJ1-5	.	TRBD1	TGTGCCAGCAGTTCTATCCAGGGACAGTCGATCTATCAGCCCCAGCATTTT	CASSSIQGQSIYQPQHF
TRBV7-9	TRBJ1-4	.	.	TGTGCCAGCAGCTCTAGGGTGAATACTAATGAAAAACTGTTTTTT	CASSSRVNTNEKLFF
TRBV3-1	TRBJ2-1	few	TRBD2	TGTGCCAGCAGCCCCAAACCTAGCGGGAGATACTATGAGCAGTTCTTC	CASSPKPSGRYYEQFF
TRBV2	TRBJ2-5	many	.	TGTGCCAGCAGAGGGCCCACCCAGTACTTC	CASRGPTQYF
TRBV2	TRBJ2-1	many	.	TGTGCCAGCACTGATAGTCGGAATGAGCAGTTCTTC	CASTDSRNEQFF
TRBV12-3/TRBV12-4	TRBJ1-5	many	.	TGTGCCAGCAGTTGGGACCGCAATCAGCCCCAGCATTTT	CASSWDRNQPQHF
TRBV28	TRBJ1-6	many	.	TGTGCCAGCAGTTTAGTAGGTGGAGAACTGACCTATAATTCACCCCTCCACTTT	CASSLVGGELTYNSPLHF
TRBV6-1	TRBJ2-7	many	TRBD1	TGTGCCAGCACTAGGACAGGTGACGCCTACGAGCAGTACTTC	CASTRTGDAYEQYF
TRBV6-1	TRBJ2-3	many	.	TGTGCCAGCAGTGAAAGACAGTCTAGCACAGATACGCAGTATTTT	CASSERQSSTDTQYF
TRBV27	TRBJ1-1	many	.	TGTGCCAGCAGTTTATACCCGGGCTTAAAGACTGAAGCTTTCTTT	CASSLYPGLKTEAFF
TRBV5-8	TRBJ1-2	few	.	TGTGCCAGCAGCCGGAATGTTTGGGATTATTTTTCCTATGGCTACACCTTC	CASSRNVWDYFSYGYTF
TRBV12-3/TRBV12-4	TRBJ2-3	many	.	TGTGCCAGCAGTCTATACAGGGTTAGCACAGATACGCAGTATTTT	CASSLYRVSTDTQYF
TRBV7-3	TRBJ2-1	many	.	TGTGCCAGCAGCTTAAGGTTGGACAGCATTGGTGAGCAGTTCTTC	CASSLRLDSIGEQFF
TRBV12-5	TRBJ2-3	many	.	TGTGCTAGTGGTACGAGGTCTCAGACAGATACGCAGTATTTT	CASGTRSQTDTQYF
TRBV4-1	TRBJ2-7	.	.	TGCGCCAGCAGCCAAGATCCGGACGCTAGGTACGAGCAGTACTTC	CASSQDPDARYEQYF
TRBV7-9	TRBJ1-1	.	.	TGTGCCAGCAGTTTGGGCGGGGGCGCCCCGAGAATGAACACTGAAGCTTTCTTT	CASSLGGGAPRMNTEAFF
TRBV2	TRBJ1-1	many	.	TGTGCCAGCCGTGGACAGTACACTGAAGCTTTCTTT	CASRGQYTEAFF
TRBV28	TRBJ1-5	many	TRBD1	TGTGCCAGCAGTTTAGGGACAGGGGGAAGTCAGCCCCAGCATTTT	CASSLGTGGSQPQHF
TRBV12-3/TRBV12-4	TRBJ1-6	many	TRBD1	TGTGCCAGCAGTGCCTCGACAGGGGCAAATTCACCCCTCCACTTT	CASSASTGANSPLHF
TRBV12-5	TRBJ2-2	few	TRBD1	TGTGCTAGTGGTTTAACCGGACAGGGTCTTCGGACCGGGGAGCTGTTTTTT	CASGLTGQGLRTGELFF
TRBV9	TRBJ2-1	many	.	TGTGCCAGCAGCGTATCAATACCGGGCAATGAGCAGTTCTTC	CASSVSIPGNEQFF
TRBV19	TRBJ2-5	many	.	TGTGCCAGTAGCTATGGACAGCAAGAGACCCAGTACTTC	CASSYGQQETQYF
TRBV18	TRBJ2-7	few	.	TGTGCCAGCTCACCCCCATCCGGGAGTCGGAACGAGCAGTACTTC	CASSPPSGSRNEQYF
TRBV6-1	TRBJ2-1	.	TRBD1	TGTGCCAGCAGAGGGGACAGCATCTCCTACAATGAGCAGTTCTTC	CASRGDSISYNEQFF
TRBV20-1	TRBJ2-7	many	TRBD2	TGCAGTGCTGGGAGGGGTTCCTACGAGCAGTACTTC	CSAGRGSYEQYF
TRBV10-3	TRBJ1-1	many	.	TGTGCCATCAGTGATTCGAGGCGGGGGATCACTGAAGCTTTCTTT	CAISDSRRGITEAFF
TRBV11-2	TRBJ2-1	many	.	TGTGCCAGCAGCCACCCGGGACAAGGACTTTACAATGAGCAGTTCTTC	CASSHPGQGLYNEQFF
TRBV5-5	TRBJ1-1	many	.	TGTGCCAGCAGCTCGACAGCAAATCTAGAGGTGTTCTTT	CASSSTANLEVFF
TRBV19	TRBJ2-1	.	.	TGTGCCAGTAGCCAGGGACTCCTCGATCGTAGGTCCTACAATGAGCAGTTCTTC	CASSQGLLDRRSYNEQFF
TRBV3-1	TRBJ2-7	.	TRBD1	TGTGCCAGCAGCCAACCGGGACAGGGGGGGTACGAGCAGTACTTC	CASSQPGQGGYEQYF
TRBV7-2	TRBJ1-6	many	TRBD1	TGTGCCAGCAGCTCACAGGGGACGTACACCAATTCACCCCTCCACTTT	CASSSQGTYTNSPLHF
TRBV7-2	TRBJ2-1	many	.	TGTGCCAGCAGCCGAGGAGCCGGTGAGCAGTTCTTC	CASSRGAGEQFF
TRBV28	TRBJ2-7	many	.	TGTGCCACCGGACTGCGGTACGAGCAGTACTTC	CATGLRYEQYF
TRBV5-1	TRBJ1-2	.	.	TGCGCCAGCAGCTTGGCAGGGACGGTTGATGGCTACACCTTC	CASSLAGTVDGYTF
TRBV7-9	TRBJ1-1	many	.	TGTGCCAGCAGCTTAGAGGCAGGGGTTGAAGCTTTCTTT	CASSLEAGVEAFF
TRBV30	TRBJ2-1	.	.	TGTGCCTGGAGGATCGGTGAGCAGTTCTTC	CAWRIGEQFF
TRBV25-1	TRBJ2-1	few	.	TGTGCCAGCGGCCCGCGAAATGAGCAGTTCTTC	CASGPRNEQFF
TRBV12-3/TRBV12-4	TRBJ2-4	many	.	TGTGCCAGCAGTTTAGGCGGCCGCGACATTCAGTACTTC	CASSLGGRDIQYF
TRBV6-1	TRBJ2-1	few	TRBD2	TGTGCCAGCAGTGACGGGGGGACTAGCGATTACAATGAGCAGTTCTTC	CASSDGGTSDYNEQFF
TRBV3-1	TRBJ2-7	.	.	TGTGCCAGCAGCCAAGAGCTTACTGGCCCCTACGAGCAGTACTTC	CASSQELTGPYEQYF
TRBV7-9	TRBJ2-7	many	.	TGTGCCAGCAGCTTATCCCAGGGACACGAGCAGTACTTC	CASSLSQGHEQYF
TRBV3-1	TRBJ2-5	many	.	TGTGCCAGCAGCCAAGCCGGTGGAGAGACCCAGTACTTC	CASSQAGGETQYF
TRBV20-1	TRBJ1-2	many	TRBD1	TGCAGTGCCCGGGACAGGGACAAGGGTGACTATGGCTACACCTTC	CSARDRDKGDYGYTF
TRBV7-3	TRBJ2-2	.	.	TGTGCCAGCCAGAACGGGGGGAACACCGGGGAGCTGTTTTTT	CASQNGGNTGELFF
TRBV7-9	TRBJ2-1	many	.	TGTGCCAGCAGCCGTGGGACTTTCAATGAGCAGTTCTTC	CASSRGTFNEQFF
TRBV11-2	TRBJ2-7	many	.	TGTGCCAGCAGCGACTTGGACAGCGGTCTGGGCGAGCAGTACTTC	CASSDLDSGLGEQYF
TRBV9	TRBJ1-1	.	TRBD1	TGTGCCAGCAGCTCCCAGACAGGGTGGGACACTGAAGCTTTCTTT	CASSSQTGWDTEAFF
TRBV29-1	TRBJ2-7	.	.	TGCAGCGTTGAGGGGGCCTCCTACGAGCAGTACTTC	CSVEGASYEQYF
TRBV30	TRBJ1-2	many	.	TGTGCCTGGAGTGTATCGGGTGGGAGGGACTATGGCTACACCTTC	CAWSVSGGRDYGYTF
TRBV20-1	TRBJ2-4	.	.	TGCAGTGCTAGGCAGGGCCTTCTAGCCAAAAACATTCAGTACTTC	CSARQGLLAKNIQYF
TRBV4-1	TRBJ1-5	.	.	TGCGCCAGCAGCCATGTCGCCGCCGGGCCCCAGCATTTT	CASSHVAAGPQHF
TRBV20-1	TRBJ1-2	.	TRBD1	TGCAGTGCTTTGACAGGGGGGCTCCCGTTTTATGGCTACACCTTC	CSALTGGLPFYGYTF
TRBV20-1	TRBJ2-3	many	.	TGCAGTGCTAGAATCAGCGGCGTAAGCACAGATACGCAGTATTTT	CSARISGVSTDTQYF
TRBV11-3	TRBJ2-2	many	.	TGTGCCAGCAGCCGAAGCGGGCTCTCTAACACCGGGGAGCTGTTTTTT	CASSRSGLSNTGELFF
TRBV24-1	TRBJ2-5	many	.	TGTGCCACCAGTGACGGCCCCCGGGGGGAGACCCAGTACTTC	CATSDGPRGETQYF
TRBV7-8	TRBJ2-5	many	.	TGTGCCAGCAGCCTCGAGGGGGGGGCCCATCTGAAGACCCAGTACTTC	CASSLEGGAHLKTQYF